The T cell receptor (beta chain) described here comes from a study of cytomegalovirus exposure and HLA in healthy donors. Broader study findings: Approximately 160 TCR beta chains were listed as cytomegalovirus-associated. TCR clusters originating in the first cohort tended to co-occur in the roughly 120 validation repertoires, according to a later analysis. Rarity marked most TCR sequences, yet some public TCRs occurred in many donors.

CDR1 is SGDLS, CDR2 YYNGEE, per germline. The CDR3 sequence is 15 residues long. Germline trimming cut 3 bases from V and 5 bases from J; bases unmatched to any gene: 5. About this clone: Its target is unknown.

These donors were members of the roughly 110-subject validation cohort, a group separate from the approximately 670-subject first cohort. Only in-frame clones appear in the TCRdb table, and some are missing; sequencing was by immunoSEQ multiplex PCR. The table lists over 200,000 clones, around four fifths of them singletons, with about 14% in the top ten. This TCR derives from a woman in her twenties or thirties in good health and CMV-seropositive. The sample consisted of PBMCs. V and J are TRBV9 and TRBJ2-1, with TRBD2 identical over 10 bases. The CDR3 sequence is CASSAMGLAHNEQFF. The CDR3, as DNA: TGTGCCAGCAGCGCGATGGGACTAGCGCACAATGAGCAGTTCTTC. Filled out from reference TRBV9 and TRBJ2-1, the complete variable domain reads DSGVTQTPKHLITATGQRVTLRCSPRSGDLSVYWYQQSLDQGLQFLIQYYNGEERAKGNILERFSAQQFPDLHSELNLSSLELGDSALYFCASSAMGLAHNEQFFGPGTRLTVL.